This T cell receptor (beta chain) comes out of a study of blood T cell repertoires in COVID-19. Study-level information: Donors in the United States, Italy and Spain gave samples during acute or convalescent COVID-19. In each case, the material was cDNA or gDNA derived from T cells, B-cell-depleted T cells, or PBMCs.

Authors' processing steps: From reference gene primer amplification, estimates of nucleated cell counts were derived. The method was immunoSEQ multiplex PCR; TCRdb's version includes in-frame clones alone and lacks a portion of them. Clonal size and the V and J genes are those of that table, whereas D and trimming came from the DNA. The sample lists around 100,000 clones; about 89% were seen once. The CDR3 extends over 12 amino acids. V gave up 9 bases and J gave up 1 base, with 9 bases separating them. CDR1 is MNHNY, CDR2 SVGAGI, per germline (reference sequence). The sequenced sample was peripheral blood. V and J are TRBV6-6 and TRBJ1-2, with D maybe TRBD1 (6 bases). The receptor comes from a man aged 35 to 55 with acute or convalescent COVID-19. CDR3 amino acids: CASKGGNYGYTF. In DNA, the CDR3 is TGTGCCAGTAAAGGGGGTAACTATGGCTACACCTTC.